Below, one T cell receptor beta chain is given with its context. The antigen is not known. This may come from a read error, since a much larger clone is one base off. This CDR3 fails to terminate in the conserved phenylalanine or tryptophan, so it likely reflects a read error. The data belong to a study of T cell repertoires in cytomegalovirus infection. Findings and caveats of the study: Identification of carriers of CMV plus the relevant HLA was achieved through cumulative public TCR beta family frequency.

The CDR3 is made up of 15 amino acids. Germline-derived CDR1 and CDR2 are MNHEY and SMNVEV (reference sequence). Trimming stripped 1 base from V and 0 bases from J, with 7 bases between. In TCRdb, the reads were re-called with MiXCR into one record per CDR3 protein. The sample consists of approximately 500,000 distinct CDR3 sequences, 15% to 20% of them appearing once. This sequence joins TRBV27 and TRBJ1-5, with D unclear. Sequenced input: CD8+ T cells from PBMCs. The source of this sequence is a human donor in good health (CMV status not recorded). Some clones in this sample may be carry-over from other donors' samples. CDR3: CASSLLGNSNQPQHV. Written as DNA, the CDR3 is TGTGCCAGCAGTTTATTGGGGAATAGCAATCAGCCCCAGCATGTT.